The following is a T cell receptor (beta chain) sequence with its context. Its antigen is as yet unknown. These data belong to a study of long-term antiretroviral therapy in people with HIV. Study findings and constraints: At every time point, clones expanded before ART dominated the repertoire.

The immunoSEQ assay was v3.0, run at survey level. Sequencing used immunoSEQ multiplex PCR; TCRdb keeps in-frame clones, though not all of them. The sample holds about 25,000 clones, about 80% seen once. Source: unsorted PBMCs, taken 1.1 years before starting antiretroviral therapy. The origin of this receptor is a woman aged 40 to 50 with HIV.

In nucleotides, the CDR3 is TGTGCCAGTAGTATCCAGGGTTGGGGAGAGGGCACAGATACGCAGTATTTT. It translates to CASSIQGWGEGTDTQYF. This chain links TRBV19 with TRBJ2-3; the D gene could be TRBD1 or TRBD2 (5 bases each). V dropped 3 bases and J dropped 1 base, with 17 bases sitting between them. Germline-derived CDR1 and CDR2 are LNHDA and SQIVND (reference sequence). There are 17 residues in the CDR3.